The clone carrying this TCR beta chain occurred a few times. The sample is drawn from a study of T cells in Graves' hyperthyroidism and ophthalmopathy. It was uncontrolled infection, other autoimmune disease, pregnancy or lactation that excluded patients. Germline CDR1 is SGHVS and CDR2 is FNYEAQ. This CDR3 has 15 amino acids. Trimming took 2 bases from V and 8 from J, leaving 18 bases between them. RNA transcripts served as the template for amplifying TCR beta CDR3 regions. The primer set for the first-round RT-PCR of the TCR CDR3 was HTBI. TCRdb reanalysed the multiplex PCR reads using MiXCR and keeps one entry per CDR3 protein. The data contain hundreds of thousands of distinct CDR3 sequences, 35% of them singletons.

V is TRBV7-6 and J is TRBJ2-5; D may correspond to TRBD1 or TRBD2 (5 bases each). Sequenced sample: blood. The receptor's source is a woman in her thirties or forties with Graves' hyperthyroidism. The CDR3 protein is CASSLTPGPLGTQYF. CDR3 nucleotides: TGTGCCAGCAGCTTAACGCCGGGACCGTTGGGCACCCAGTACTTC.